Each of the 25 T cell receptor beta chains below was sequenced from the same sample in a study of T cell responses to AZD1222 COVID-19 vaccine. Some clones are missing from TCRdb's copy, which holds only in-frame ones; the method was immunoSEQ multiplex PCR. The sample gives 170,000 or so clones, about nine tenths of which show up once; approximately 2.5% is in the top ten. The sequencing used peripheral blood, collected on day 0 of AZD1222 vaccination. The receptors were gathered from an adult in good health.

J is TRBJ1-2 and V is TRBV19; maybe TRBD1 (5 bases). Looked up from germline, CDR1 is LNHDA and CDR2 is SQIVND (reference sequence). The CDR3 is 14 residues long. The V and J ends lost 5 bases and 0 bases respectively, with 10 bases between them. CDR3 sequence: CASSPSGPNYGYTF. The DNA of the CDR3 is TGTGCCAGTAGTCCCTCGGGACCTAACTATGGCTACACCTTC.

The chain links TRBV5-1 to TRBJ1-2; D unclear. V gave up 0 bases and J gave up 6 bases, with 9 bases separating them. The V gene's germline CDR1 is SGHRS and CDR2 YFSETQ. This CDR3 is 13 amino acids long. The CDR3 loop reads CASSLDGYNGYTF. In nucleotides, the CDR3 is TGCGCCAGCAGCTTGGATGGCTACAATGGCTACACCTTC.

The CDR3 DNA follows: TGTGCCACGACTCCTACACTGAACACTGAAGCTTTCTTT. This codes for CATTPTLNTEAFF. The chain has TRBV10-3 and TRBJ1-1; no clear D. The CDR3 has 13 residues. Trimming stripped 10 bases from V and 0 bases from J, with 12 bases between. Germline V gene data show CDR1 as ENHRY and CDR2 as SYGVKD.

The CDR3 reads CASSGSRRVAISYEQYF. The DNA of the CDR3 is TGTGCCAGCTCAGGGAGCCGGAGGGTGGCCATTTCCTACGAGCAGTACTTC. The J gene is TRBJ2-7, the V gene TRBV7-8; D possibly corresponds to TRBD2 (6 bases). V gave up 8 bases and J gave up 1 base, with 24 bases separating them. The CDR3 is made up of 17 amino acids. Germline CDR1 SGHVS, CDR2 FQNEAQ.

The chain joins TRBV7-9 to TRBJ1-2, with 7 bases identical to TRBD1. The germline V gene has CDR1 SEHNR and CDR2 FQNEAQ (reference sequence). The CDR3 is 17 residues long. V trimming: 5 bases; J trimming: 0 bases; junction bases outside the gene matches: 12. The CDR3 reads CASSRGRGGLANYGYTF. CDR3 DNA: TGTGCCAGCAGCCGTGGTAGAGGGGGCCTAGCTAACTATGGCTACACCTTC.

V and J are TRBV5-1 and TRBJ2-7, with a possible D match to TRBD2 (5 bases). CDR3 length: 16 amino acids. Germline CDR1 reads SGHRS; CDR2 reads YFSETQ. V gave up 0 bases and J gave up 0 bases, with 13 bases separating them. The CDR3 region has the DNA TGCGCCAGCAGCTTGGAGCCTAGCCACAACTCCTACGAGCAGTACTTC. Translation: CASSLEPSHNSYEQYF.

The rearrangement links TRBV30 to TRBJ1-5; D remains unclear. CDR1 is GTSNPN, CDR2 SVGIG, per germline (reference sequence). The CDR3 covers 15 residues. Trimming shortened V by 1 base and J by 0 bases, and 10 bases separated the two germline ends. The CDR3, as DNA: TGTGCCTGGAGTGCGGAGCAGCTTAGCAATCAGCCCCAGCATTTT. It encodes CAWSAEQLSNQPQHF.

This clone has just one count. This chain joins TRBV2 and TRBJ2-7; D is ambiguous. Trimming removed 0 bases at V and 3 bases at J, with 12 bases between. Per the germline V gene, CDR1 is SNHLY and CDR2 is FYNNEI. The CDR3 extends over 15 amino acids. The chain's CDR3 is CASSEAPGPRYEQYF. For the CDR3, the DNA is TGTGCCAGCAGTGAAGCCCCCGGGCCTCGCTACGAGCAGTACTTC.

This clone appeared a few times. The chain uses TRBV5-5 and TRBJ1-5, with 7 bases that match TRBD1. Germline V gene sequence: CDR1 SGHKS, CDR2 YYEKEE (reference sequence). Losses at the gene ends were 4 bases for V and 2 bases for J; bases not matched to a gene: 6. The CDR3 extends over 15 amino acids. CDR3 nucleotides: TGTGCCAGCAGCCCGTTAGGACAGGGCAATCAGCCCCAGCATTTT. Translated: CASSPLGQGNQPQHF.

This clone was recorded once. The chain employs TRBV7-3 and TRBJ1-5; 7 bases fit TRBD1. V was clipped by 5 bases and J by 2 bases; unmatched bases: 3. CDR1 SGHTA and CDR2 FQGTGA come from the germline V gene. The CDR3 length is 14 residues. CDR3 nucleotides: TGTGCCAGCAGCCTTGGACAGGGCAATCAGCCCCAGCATTTT. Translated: CASSLGQGNQPQHF.

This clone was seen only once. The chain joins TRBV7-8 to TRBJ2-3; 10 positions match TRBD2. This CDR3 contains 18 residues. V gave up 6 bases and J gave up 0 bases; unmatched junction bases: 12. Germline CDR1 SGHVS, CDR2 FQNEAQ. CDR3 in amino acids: CASRPRLAGPVSTDTQYF. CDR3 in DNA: TGTGCCAGCAGACCACGACTAGCGGGTCCTGTTAGCACAGATACGCAGTATTTT.

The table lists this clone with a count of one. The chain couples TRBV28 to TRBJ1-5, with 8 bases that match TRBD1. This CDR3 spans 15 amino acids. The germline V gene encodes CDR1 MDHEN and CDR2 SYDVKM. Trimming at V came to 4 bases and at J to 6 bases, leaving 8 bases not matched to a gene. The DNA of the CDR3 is TGTGCCAGCAGTTACCTCAGGACAGGGAGTCAGCCCCAGCATTTT. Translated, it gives CASSYLRTGSQPQHF.

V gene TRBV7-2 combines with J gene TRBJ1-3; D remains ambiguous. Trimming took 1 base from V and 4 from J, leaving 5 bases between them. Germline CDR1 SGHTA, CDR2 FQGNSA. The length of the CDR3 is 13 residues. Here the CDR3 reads CASSLGTGNTIYF. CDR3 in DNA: TGTGCCAGCAGCTTAGGCACAGGAAACACCATATATTTT. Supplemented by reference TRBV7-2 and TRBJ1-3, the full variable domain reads GAGVSQSPSNKVTEKGKDVELRCDPISGHTALYWYRQSLGQGLEFLIYFQGNSAPDKSGLPSDRFSAERTGGSVSTLTIQRTQQEDSAVYLCASSLGTGNTIYFGEGSWLTVV.

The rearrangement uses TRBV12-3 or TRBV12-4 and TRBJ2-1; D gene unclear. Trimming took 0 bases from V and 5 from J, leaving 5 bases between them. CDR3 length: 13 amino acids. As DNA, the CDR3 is TGTGCCAGCAGTTTAGCCGGGCACAATGAGCAGTTCTTC. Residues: CASSLAGHNEQFF.

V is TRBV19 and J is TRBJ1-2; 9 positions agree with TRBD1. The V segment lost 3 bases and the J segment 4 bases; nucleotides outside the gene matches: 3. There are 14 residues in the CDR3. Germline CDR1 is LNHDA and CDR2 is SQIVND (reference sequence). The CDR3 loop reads CASSMDRGRYGYTF. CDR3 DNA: TGTGCCAGTAGTATGGACAGGGGACGCTATGGCTACACCTTC.

In DNA form, the CDR3 reads TGTGCCAGCAGTTTCCCACCCAACAACATCAGGGGCGGGATTGTAGCCAAAAACATTCAGTACTTC. Translating it yields CASSFPPNNIRGGIVAKNIQYF. This chain uses TRBV28 with TRBJ2-4, with D perhaps given as TRBD1 or TRBD2 (6 bases each). CDR3 length: 22 residues. V shed 3 bases and J shed 0 bases, with 30 bases lying between them. Germline loops: CDR1 MDHEN, CDR2 SYDVKM.

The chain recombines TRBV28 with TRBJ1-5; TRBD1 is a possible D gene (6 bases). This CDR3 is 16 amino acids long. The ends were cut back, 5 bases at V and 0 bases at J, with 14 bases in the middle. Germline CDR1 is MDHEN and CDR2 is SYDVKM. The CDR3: CASSLLTGYSNQPQHF. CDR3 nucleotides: TGTGCCAGCAGTCTTCTAACAGGGTATAGCAATCAGCCCCAGCATTTT.

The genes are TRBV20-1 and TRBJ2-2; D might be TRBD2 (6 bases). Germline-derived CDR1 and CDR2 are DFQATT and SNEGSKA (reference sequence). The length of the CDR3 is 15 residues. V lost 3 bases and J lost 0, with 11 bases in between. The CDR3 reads CSASGGMTNTGELFF. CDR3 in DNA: TGCAGTGCTAGTGGGGGGATGACGAACACCGGGGAGCTGTTTTTT.

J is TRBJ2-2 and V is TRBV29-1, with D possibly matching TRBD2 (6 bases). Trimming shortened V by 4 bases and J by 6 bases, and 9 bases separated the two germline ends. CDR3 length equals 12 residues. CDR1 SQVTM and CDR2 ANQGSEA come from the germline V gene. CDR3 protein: CSVVSGAGELFF. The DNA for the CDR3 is TGCAGCGTTGTATCGGGGGCCGGGGAGCTGTTTTTT.

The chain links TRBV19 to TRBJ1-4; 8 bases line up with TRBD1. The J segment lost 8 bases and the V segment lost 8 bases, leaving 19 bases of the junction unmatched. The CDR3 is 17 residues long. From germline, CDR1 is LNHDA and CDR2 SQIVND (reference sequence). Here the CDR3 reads CASQAGTGPRGGEKLFF. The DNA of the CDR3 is TGTGCCAGTCAGGCCGGGACAGGCCCCCGAGGAGGGGAAAAACTGTTTTTT.

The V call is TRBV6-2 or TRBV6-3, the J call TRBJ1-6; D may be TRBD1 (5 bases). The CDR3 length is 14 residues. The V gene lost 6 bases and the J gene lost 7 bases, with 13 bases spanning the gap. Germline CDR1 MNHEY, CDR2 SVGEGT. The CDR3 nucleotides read TGTGCCAGCAGCTATACAGGTCCCAATTCACCCCTCCACTTT. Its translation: CASSYTGPNSPLHF.

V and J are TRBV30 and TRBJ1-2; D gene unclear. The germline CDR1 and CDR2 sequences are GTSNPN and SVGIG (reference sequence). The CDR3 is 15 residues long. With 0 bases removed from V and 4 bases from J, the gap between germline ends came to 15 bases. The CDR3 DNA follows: TGTGCCTGGAGTGTACCCACCCTGGGCTTCTATGGCTACACCTTC. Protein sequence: CAWSVPTLGFYGYTF.

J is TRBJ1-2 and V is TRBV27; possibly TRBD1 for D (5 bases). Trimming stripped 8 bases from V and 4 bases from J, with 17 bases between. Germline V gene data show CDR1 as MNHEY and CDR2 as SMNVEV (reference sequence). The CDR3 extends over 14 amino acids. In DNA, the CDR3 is TGTGCCAGCTCGCCAGGGTATCCACTCTATGGCTACACCTTC. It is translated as CASSPGYPLYGYTF.

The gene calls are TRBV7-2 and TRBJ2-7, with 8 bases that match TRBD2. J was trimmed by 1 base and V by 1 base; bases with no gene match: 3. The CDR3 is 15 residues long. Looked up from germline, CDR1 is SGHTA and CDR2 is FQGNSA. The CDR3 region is CASSLGGRLSYEQYF. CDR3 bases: TGTGCCAGCAGCTTAGGCGGGAGGTTGTCCTACGAGCAGTACTTC.

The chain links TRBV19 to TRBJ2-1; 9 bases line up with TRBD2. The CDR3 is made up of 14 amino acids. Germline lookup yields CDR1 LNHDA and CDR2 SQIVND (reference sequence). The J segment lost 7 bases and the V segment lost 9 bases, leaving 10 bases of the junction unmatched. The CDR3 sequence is CASQAGGNLNEQFF. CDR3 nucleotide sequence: TGTGCCAGCCAAGCGGGAGGTAACTTGAATGAGCAGTTCTTC.